This T cell receptor beta chain was retrieved from a study of cytomegalovirus exposure and HLA in healthy donors. The repertoire was sequenced with immunoSEQ multiplex PCR; TCRdb's copy has only in-frame clones and lacks some. The data hold some 200,000 clones, with 80% to 85% observed a single time. The CDR3 totals 14 residues. Germline V gene data show CDR1 as MNHEY and CDR2 as SVGAGI. J gave up 7 bases and V 8 bases, and 10 bases lay outside the gene matches. Sequenced input: PBMCs. The sequence was collected from a woman aged 18-29 years in good health and CMV-seropositive. The chain couples TRBV6-5 to TRBJ2-4; 8 positions agree with TRBD2. CDR3 protein: CASGRRGVENIQYF. The CDR3 nucleotides read TGTGCCAGCGGCCGGCGGGGGGTAGAGAACATTCAGTACTTC.